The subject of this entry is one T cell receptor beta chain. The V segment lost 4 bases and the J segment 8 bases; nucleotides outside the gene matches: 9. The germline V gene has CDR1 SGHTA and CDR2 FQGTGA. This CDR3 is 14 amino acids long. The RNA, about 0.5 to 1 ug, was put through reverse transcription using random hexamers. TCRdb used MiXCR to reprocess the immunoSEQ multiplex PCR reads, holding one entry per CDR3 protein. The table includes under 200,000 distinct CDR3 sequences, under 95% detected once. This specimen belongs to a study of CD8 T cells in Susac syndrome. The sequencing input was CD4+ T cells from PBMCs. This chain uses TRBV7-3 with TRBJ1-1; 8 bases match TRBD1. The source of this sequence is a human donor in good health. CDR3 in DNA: TGTGCCAGCAGCTCCGGACAGGGCGACCTGGAAGCTTTCTTT. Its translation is CASSSGQGDLEAFF.